This TCR beta chain was observed in a study of cytomegalovirus exposure and HLA in healthy donors. Study-level findings and limits: Several of the most significant clusters appeared linked to common viral pathogens, based on a later analysis.

The CDR3 length is 16 residues. With V trimmed by 1 base and J by 7 bases, 10 bases remained unmatched. Per germline, CDR1 SGDLS and CDR2 YYNGEE. 13 Jbeta primers and 60 Vbeta primers were used for the PCR. Original analysis: An analysis that came later counted roughly 80 million unique TCR beta chains, 10 million to 11 million shared. Using immunoSEQ multiplex PCR, the repertoire was profiled, and TCRdb retains in-frame clones only, with some absent. V, J and clone size were drawn from that table, and D and trimming were deduced from the DNA. The table shows approximately 220,000 clones, with approximately 80% occurring only once. Comment on this clone: The antigen remains undetermined.

This rearrangement joins TRBV9 to TRBJ2-1; 8 positions match TRBD2. The sequence came from a boy younger than 10 in good health and CMV-seronegative. The sample taken for sequencing was PBMCs. The CDR3 nucleotides are TGTGCCAGCAGCGTAACACGGGAGGGCCTTGGGAATGAGCAGTTCTTC. Protein product: CASSVTREGLGNEQFF.